Listed below are T cell receptor beta chains from one sample, sequenced in a study of blood T cell repertoires in COVID-19. TCRdb keeps only in-frame clones here, not all; method: immunoSEQ multiplex PCR. The table lists 270,000 or so clones, roughly 89% of them singletons. Sequenced input: peripheral blood. The origin of the receptors is a woman aged 25 to 39 with active or convalescent COVID-19. Both conserved end residues are trimmed from each CDR3. The order of the fields is V gene, CDR3 length, J gene, CDR3 protein.

V gene: TRBV30
CDR3 length: 15
J gene: TRBJ1-1
CDR3 protein: AWRSFLYEGSRTEAF

V gene: TRBV7-2
CDR3 length: 13
J gene: TRBJ2-3
CDR3 protein: ASSFRDPLRATQY

V gene: TRBV2
CDR3 length: 15
J gene: TRBJ2-7
CDR3 protein: ASSGLAGGQMNYEQY

V gene: TRBV7-9
CDR3 length: 12
J gene: TRBJ2-3
CDR3 protein: ASSLIGELDTQY

V gene: TRBV2
CDR3 length: 10
J gene: TRBJ2-2
CDR3 protein: ASSMRSWELF

V gene: TRBV7-2
CDR3 length: 9
J gene: TRBJ2-1
CDR3 protein: ASSLGDEQF

V gene: TRBV7-3
CDR3 length: 13
J gene: TRBJ2-1
CDR3 protein: ASSRTGADYNEQF

V gene: TRBV7-8
CDR3 length: 12
J gene: TRBJ1-1
CDR3 protein: ASSLSGLNTEAF

V gene: TRBV25-1
CDR3 length: 14
J gene: TRBJ2-1
CDR3 protein: ASSEAGPSSYNEQF

V gene: TRBV30
CDR3 length: 10
J gene: TRBJ1-6
CDR3 protein: ASGQGNSPLH

V gene: TRBV5-6
CDR3 length: 14
J gene: TRBJ2-7
CDR3 protein: ASSHKQGALSYEQY

V gene: TRBV7-2
CDR3 length: 11
J gene: TRBJ1-2
CDR3 protein: ASSSTGGFGYT

V gene: TRBV6-1
CDR3 length: 13
J gene: TRBJ1-4
CDR3 protein: ASSEGGTGGEKLF

V gene: TRBV4-1
CDR3 length: 12
J gene: TRBJ1-4
CDR3 protein: ASRLDRGNEKLF

V gene: TRBV7-7
CDR3 length: 11
J gene: TRBJ2-1
CDR3 protein: ASSRSGWDEQF

V gene: TRBV20-1
CDR3 length: 15
J gene: TRBJ2-7
CDR3 protein: SASDPLERGLTYEQY

V gene: TRBV4-1
CDR3 length: 12
J gene: TRBJ2-3
CDR3 protein: ASRGVRSTDTQY

V gene: TRBV18
CDR3 length: 12
J gene: TRBJ2-2
CDR3 protein: ASSPNLRDGELF

V gene: TRBV7-8
CDR3 length: 18
J gene: TRBJ1-3
CDR3 protein: ASSLLGRRVRRGPGNTIY

V gene: TRBV5-1
CDR3 length: 13
J gene: TRBJ1-2
CDR3 protein: ASSPEGGFGYGYT

V gene: TRBV25-1
CDR3 length: 13
J gene: TRBJ1-5
CDR3 protein: ASSEEVGEGQPQH

V gene: TRBV5-1
CDR3 length: 12
J gene: TRBJ1-4
CDR3 protein: ASSLAGEGEKLF

V gene: TRBV7-2
CDR3 length: 10
J gene: TRBJ2-5
CDR3 protein: ASSPFQETQY

V gene: TRBV23-1
CDR3 length: 14
J gene: TRBJ2-5
CDR3 protein: ASTLLGDRAQETQY

V gene: TRBV5-8
CDR3 length: 12
J gene: TRBJ2-5
CDR3 protein: ASSVGQGQETQY

V gene: TRBV6-5
CDR3 length: 12
J gene: TRBJ1-2
CDR3 protein: ASTVEDRGDGYT

V gene: TRBV7-2
CDR3 length: 15
J gene: TRBJ2-3
CDR3 protein: ASSLGLAGVSSDTQY

V gene: TRBV27
CDR3 length: 12
J gene: TRBJ1-2
CDR3 protein: ASSLRGGGYGYT

V gene: TRBV7-8
CDR3 length: 13
J gene: TRBJ1-1
CDR3 protein: ASSLSGTLNTEAF

V gene: TRBV4-3
CDR3 length: 13
J gene: TRBJ2-3
CDR3 protein: ASSQEGGGTDTQY

V gene: TRBV4-3
CDR3 length: 17
J gene: TRBJ2-3
CDR3 protein: ASSQELGTSIGRADTQY

V gene: TRBV4-2
CDR3 length: 14
J gene: TRBJ2-5
CDR3 protein: ASSQSGTGAEETQY

V gene: TRBV30
CDR3 length: 11
J gene: TRBJ2-7
CDR3 protein: AWSEATGYEQY

V gene: TRBV28
CDR3 length: 11
J gene: TRBJ1-2
CDR3 protein: ASSLRDLSRYT

V gene: TRBV19
CDR3 length: 13
J gene: TRBJ1-5
CDR3 protein: ASSIAAGGNQPQH

V gene: TRBV27
CDR3 length: 11
J gene: TRBJ2-7
CDR3 protein: ASSLQGLGEQY

V gene: TRBV19
CDR3 length: 12
J gene: TRBJ1-5
CDR3 protein: ASKDSIGNQPQH

V gene: TRBV7-2
CDR3 length: 17
J gene: TRBJ2-3
CDR3 protein: ASSPAHGLAGVRTDTQY

V gene: TRBV5-6
CDR3 length: 12
J gene: TRBJ2-7
CDR3 protein: ASTRGTAAYEQY

V gene: TRBV19
CDR3 length: 11
J gene: TRBJ2-7
CDR3 protein: ATAQGLTEEQY

V gene: TRBV19
CDR3 length: 12
J gene: TRBJ1-4
CDR3 protein: ATSGGFLREKLF

V gene: TRBV21-1
CDR3 length: 12
J gene: TRBJ1-5
CDR3 protein: ASSKEQLRQPQH

V gene: TRBV5-4
CDR3 length: 12
J gene: TRBJ2-7
CDR3 protein: ASSFGTGGYEQY

V gene: TRBV7-2
CDR3 length: 13
J gene: TRBJ1-1
CDR3 protein: ASSAQGQVNTEAF

V gene: TRBV30
CDR3 length: 11
J gene: TRBJ2-5
CDR3 protein: AWSVRGRETQY

V gene: TRBV3-1/TRBV3-2
CDR3 length: 14
J gene: TRBJ2-1
CDR3 protein: ASSHTGLAGVHEQF

V gene: TRBV7-6
CDR3 length: 13
J gene: TRBJ2-5
CDR3 protein: ASSPMDRVRETQY